The 3 T cell receptor beta chains below were found in one sample sequenced in a study of blood T cell repertoires in COVID-19. Method: immunoSEQ multiplex PCR; TCRdb's copy keeps in-frame clones and lacks some. The sample includes approximately 110,000 clones, approximately 85% seen only once; the top ten take approximately 5%. The source material was peripheral blood. These receptors all stem from a human donor in a cohort sampled during active COVID-19.

This clone was counted only a few times. The rearrangement uses TRBV2 and TRBJ1-1, with 12 bases that match TRBD1. The CDR3 consists of 17 residues. The germline V gene has CDR1 SNHLY and CDR2 FYNNEI. V was pared by 5 bases and J by 4 bases, with 11 bases of the junction left unmatched. The CDR3 region is CASSRRGTGGHGTEAFF. The CDR3 region has the DNA TGTGCCAGCAGTCGGCGGGGGACAGGGGGCCATGGCACTGAAGCTTTCTTT.

The CDR3 here is CATGNGGDYGYTF. The DNA of the CDR3 is TGTGCCACCGGCAATGGCGGGGACTATGGCTACACCTTC. The rearrangement joins TRBV24-1 to TRBJ1-2, with D uncertain. Trimming stripped 9 bases from V and 3 bases from J, with 13 bases between. The CDR3 extends over 13 amino acids. Germline V gives CDR1 KGHDR, CDR2 SFDVKD.

The chain uses TRBV6-1 and TRBJ2-3; tentatively, D is TRBD1 (5 bases). The CDR3 spans 15 residues. Germline V gene sequence: CDR1 MNHNS, CDR2 SASEGT. V was shortened by 2 bases and J by 2 bases, with 11 bases between the two germline ends. CDR3 in amino acids: CASSEFNRNTDTQYF. CDR3 in DNA: TGTGCCAGCAGTGAATTTAACAGGAACACAGATACGCAGTATTTT.